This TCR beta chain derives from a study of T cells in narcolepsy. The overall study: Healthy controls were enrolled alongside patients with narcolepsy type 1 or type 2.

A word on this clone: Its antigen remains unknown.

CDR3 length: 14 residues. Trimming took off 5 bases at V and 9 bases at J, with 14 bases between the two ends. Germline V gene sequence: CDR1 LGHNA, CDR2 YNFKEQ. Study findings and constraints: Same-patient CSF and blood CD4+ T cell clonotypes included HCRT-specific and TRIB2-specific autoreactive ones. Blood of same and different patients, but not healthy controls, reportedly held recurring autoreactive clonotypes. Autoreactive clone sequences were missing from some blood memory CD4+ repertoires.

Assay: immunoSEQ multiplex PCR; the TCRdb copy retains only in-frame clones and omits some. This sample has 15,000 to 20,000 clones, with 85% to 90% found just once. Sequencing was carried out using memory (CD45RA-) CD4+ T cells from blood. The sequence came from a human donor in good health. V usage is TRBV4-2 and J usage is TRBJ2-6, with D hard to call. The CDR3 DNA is TGTGCCAGCAGCTTGGTAGGAGACAACAACGTCCTGACTTTC. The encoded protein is CASSLVGDNNVLTF.